This passage covers 29 T cell receptor beta chains from one sample sequenced in a study of read filtering for tumor transcriptome and immune sequencing. Molecular barcoded adaptors covering alpha/delta and beta/gamma chains were used on approximately 440 ng RNA. Each CDR3 protein is one row after TCRdb ran MiXCR on the reads. This sample carries fewer than 150,000 distinct CDR3 sequences, over 10% of them seen once, and the ten largest clones take roughly 9.6%. The sequenced sample was a population of CD138-negative cells sorted from bone marrow. The receptors stem from a donor at least 40 years old with multiple myeloma.

This clonotype was detected many times. The J gene is TRBJ2-1, the V gene TRBV11-2, with D uncertain. The CDR3 totals 12 residues. Germline CDR1 and CDR2: SGHAT and FQNNGV. The ends were cut back, 5 bases at V and 9 bases at J, with 11 bases in the middle. The CDR3 DNA sequence: TGTGCCAGCAGCCAAATAAAAGGTGAGCAGTTCTTC. It yields the protein CASSQIKGEQFF.

The CDR3 here is CSLSGTAGREQFF. The CDR3 bases are TGCAGCCTTTCCGGGACCGCTGGACGTGAGCAGTTCTTC. This sequence joins TRBV29-1 and TRBJ2-1; D tentatively fits TRBD1 or TRBD2 (5 bases each). Germline V gives CDR1 SQVTM, CDR2 ANQGSEA. Trimming removed 8 bases from V and 9 bases from J, with 20 bases in between. The CDR3 is made up of 13 amino acids.

This clonotype was detected many times. V gene TRBV4-2 combines with J gene TRBJ1-6; D remains unclear. The CDR3 is made up of 15 amino acids. V was clipped by 0 bases and J by 4 bases, with 7 bases between them. Germline-derived CDR1 and CDR2 are LGHNA and YNFKEQ. The CDR3 coding sequence is TGTGCCAGCAGCCAAGAGAAGGGATATAATTCACCCCTCCACTTT. Translating it yields CASSQEKGYNSPLHF.

This clonotype was detected ten times or more. J is TRBJ1-1 and V is TRBV5-1, with TRBD1 matching 9 bases. J gave up 2 bases and V 4 bases, and 6 bases lay outside the gene matches. The CDR3 is made up of 15 amino acids. CDR1 SGHRS and CDR2 YFSETQ come from the germline V gene. The CDR3 DNA reads as TGCGCCAGCAGCCCGCAGACAGGGGGAAACACTGAAGCTTTCTTT. It is translated as CASSPQTGGNTEAFF.

The sample holds many counts of this clonotype. In nucleotides, the CDR3 is TGTGCCAGCAGTCCATATAGTGGGCAGACCCAGTACTTC. This encodes CASSPYSGQTQYF. The chain combines TRBV6-5 with TRBJ2-5, with no clear D. Germline values: CDR1 MNHEY, CDR2 SVGAGI. This CDR3 comprises 13 residues. V lost 5 bases and J 6 bases, leaving 13 bases between the germline ends.

The table lists this clonotype with many counts. This sequence joins TRBV6-2 or TRBV6-3 and TRBJ2-1, with 7 positions matching TRBD1. This CDR3 comprises 15 residues. Per germline, CDR1 MNHEY and CDR2 SVGEGT. With 5 bases clipped from V and 5 bases from J, the junction kept 9 bases outside the gene matches. CDR3 in DNA: TGTGCCAGCAGTCAGACAGGGACCCCGAACAATGAGCAGTTCTTC. Its translation: CASSQTGTPNNEQFF.

This clonotype was observed at least ten times. This chain connects TRBV9 to TRBJ2-5; D may match TRBD1 or TRBD2 (5 bases each). The V and J ends lost 6 bases and 5 bases respectively, with 17 bases between them. In germline, CDR1 is SGDLS, CDR2 YYNGEE. The CDR3 is 14 amino acids. Written as DNA, the CDR3 is TGTGCCAGCAATCCCGGGACCTGGGGGGAGACCCAGTACTTC. Translated: CASNPGTWGETQYF.

This clonotype was counted at least ten times. The rearrangement uses TRBV11-2 and TRBJ2-1; a possible D gene is TRBD2 (6 bases). V was shortened by 5 bases and J by 2 bases, with 13 bases between the two germline ends. Germline assignment: CDR1 SGHAT and CDR2 FQNNGV. The CDR3 runs 15 residues. In DNA, the CDR3 is TGTGCCAGCAGCCCGGGACTTGATACCTACAATGAGCAGTTCTTC. It translates to CASSPGLDTYNEQFF.

V and J are TRBV7-9 and TRBJ2-1; the match to TRBD2 covers 10 bases. The CDR3 totals 16 residues. V lost 3 bases and J lost 12; bases outside the gene matches: 14. Germline values: CDR1 SEHNR, CDR2 FQNEAQ (reference sequence). The CDR3 loop reads CASSFGLAGVASGQFF. The CDR3 nucleotides are TGTGCCAGCAGCTTTGGGCTAGCGGGAGTGGCCAGTGGGCAGTTCTTC.

Many counts were recorded for this clonotype. At one end the junction does not follow the germline gene, possibly because of a read error. V is TRBV5-5 and J is TRBJ2-1, with D possibly being TRBD2 (5 bases). This CDR3 contains 13 residues. CDR1 and CDR2 (germline): SGHKS, YYEKEE (reference sequence). The CDR3 bases are TGTGCCAGCAACTTGCCGAGGGACAATGAGCAGTTCTTC. Translation: CASNLPRDNEQFF.

This clonotype was counted at least ten times. The V call is TRBV10-2, the J call TRBJ2-1; possibly TRBD1 for D (5 bases). Per germline, CDR1 WSHSY and CDR2 SAAADI. Trimming shortened V by 4 bases and J by 4 bases, and 23 bases separated the two germline ends. The CDR3 has 18 residues. In DNA form, the CDR3 reads TGCGCCAGCAGTGCACTGTTAAACAAGGGGTACCGATACAATGAGCAGTTCTTC. Translating it yields CASSALLNKGYRYNEQFF.

This clonotype has more than one count but fewer than ten. An end of the junction does not agree with germline; a read error may underlie this. The chain's CDR3 is CATGDDGLATDTQYF. CDR3 DNA: TGTGCCACCGGTGATGACGGACTAGCAACAGATACGCAGTATTTT. The J gene is TRBJ2-3, the V gene TRBV24-1; 8 bases map to TRBD2. CDR1 is KGHDR and CDR2 is SFDVKD in the germline V gene. There are 15 residues in the CDR3.

This clonotype was observed at least ten times. This chain connects TRBV12-3 or TRBV12-4 to TRBJ1-6; D perhaps matches TRBD1 (5 bases). The length of the CDR3 is 14 residues. Trimming took 4 bases from V and 3 from J, leaving 7 bases between them. The CDR3 DNA follows: TGTGCCAGCAGTTCTCAGGGCTATAATTCACCCCTCCACTTT. This codes for CASSSQGYNSPLHF.

This clonotype was observed at least ten times. The chain couples TRBV3-1 to TRBJ1-2; 9 positions match TRBD1. The V gene's germline CDR1 is LGHDT and CDR2 YNNKEL (reference sequence). The CDR3 is made up of 16 amino acids. J gave up 5 bases and V 3 bases, and 10 bases lay outside the gene matches. This CDR3 is CASSQGTGRNFYGYTF. The CDR3 coding sequence is TGTGCCAGCAGCCAGGGGACAGGGAGGAATTTTTATGGCTACACCTTC.

This clonotype was detected ten times or more. This chain uses TRBV19 with TRBJ2-1; 10 bases are a match to TRBD1. The CDR3 has 15 amino acids. Looked up from germline, CDR1 is LNHDA and CDR2 is SQIVND (reference sequence). The junction had 5 bases not matched to a gene; V was cut back by 4 bases and J by 5 bases. CDR3 DNA sequence: TGTGCCAGTAGTACAAAGGGACAGGGGAACAATGAGCAGTTCTTC. It codes for CASSTKGQGNNEQFF. Variable domain in full (rest from reference TRBV19 and TRBJ2-1): DGGITQSPKYLFRKEGQNVTLSCEQNLNHDAMYWYRQDPGQGLRLIYYSQIVNDFQKGDIAEGYSVSREKKESFPLTVTSAQKNPTAFYLCASSTKGQGNNEQFFGPGTRLTVL.

The sample holds many counts of this clonotype. This sequence joins TRBV20-1 and TRBJ2-7; 10 bases are a match to TRBD1. The CDR3 extends over 14 amino acids. V lost 1 base, J lost 4 bases, and 4 bases stayed unmatched. The germline V gene encodes CDR1 DFQATT and CDR2 SNEGSKA (reference sequence). CDR3 residues: CSARATGGIYEQYF. The CDR3 nucleotides read TGCAGTGCTAGAGCGACAGGGGGCATTTACGAGCAGTACTTC.

This clonotype has a count of ten or more. The V gene is TRBV6-1, the J gene TRBJ1-1; D is ambiguous. Germline V gene lookup returns CDR1 MNHNS and CDR2 SASEGT. Deletions cut 7 bases from V and 1 base from J, with 16 bases between. The CDR3 covers 15 residues. Here the CDR3 reads CASTVGGFGNTEAFF. DNA for the CDR3: TGTGCCAGCACCGTAGGAGGATTCGGGAACACTGAAGCTTTCTTT.

There are many counts of this clonotype. This rearrangement joins TRBV7-2 to TRBJ2-3; no reliable D call. The CDR3 has 13 residues. V dropped 5 bases and J dropped 2 bases, with 8 bases sitting between them. In germline, CDR1 is SGHTA, CDR2 FQGNSA. As DNA, the CDR3 is TGTGCCAGCAGCGGCCCCACCACAGATACGCAGTATTTT. It translates to CASSGPTTDTQYF. Complete variable domain (other parts from reference TRBV7-2 and TRBJ2-3): GAGVSQSPSNKVTEKGKDVELRCDPISGHTALYWYRQSLGQGLEFLIYFQGNSAPDKSGLPSDRFSAERTGGSVSTLTIQRTQQEDSAVYLCASSGPTTDTQYFGPGTRLTVL.

The genes are TRBV18 and TRBJ1-1, with TRBD1 matching 8 bases. The CDR3 length is 14 residues. The germline gives CDR1 KGHSH, CDR2 LQKENI. V lost 2 bases and J lost 11; bases outside the gene matches: 10. The CDR3 coding sequence is TGTGCCAGCTCACCAACTCAGGGGGCTACGGATGCTTTCTTT. Its protein product is CASSPTQGATDAFF.

This clonotype was seen at least ten times. The CDR3 sequence is CSASTLGDTNEKLFF. CDR3 coding DNA: TGCAGTGCTTCGACATTGGGGGATACTAATGAAAAACTGTTTTTT. The chain uses TRBV20-1 and TRBJ1-4; tentative D call: TRBD1 (5 bases). This CDR3 contains 15 residues. With 5 bases removed from V and 2 bases from J, the gap between germline ends came to 15 bases. CDR1 DFQATT and CDR2 SNEGSKA come from the germline V gene (reference sequence).

This clonotype has ten or more counts. The chain employs TRBV29-1 and TRBJ2-7; TRBD2 might be the D (6 bases). V gave up 5 bases and J gave up 0 bases, with 17 bases separating them. Germline V gives CDR1 SQVTM, CDR2 ANQGSEA. The CDR3 has 15 amino acids. The CDR3 DNA is TGCAGCGTTACCTCGGCCTGGGGGGTCTCCTACGAGCAGTACTTC. This codes for CSVTSAWGVSYEQYF.

With respect to this clonotype: This could be a read error, since a much larger clone is one nucleotide away. CDR3 loop: CTSSLSVGGQETQYF. The DNA of the CDR3 is TGTACCAGCAGCTTATCGGTGGGGGGCCAAGAGACCCAGTACTTC. J is TRBJ2-5 and V is TRBV7-2; TRBD2 is a possible D gene (6 bases). Germline values: CDR1 SGHTA, CDR2 FQGNSA. The V end lost 2 bases, the J end lost 1 base, and 11 bases lay between the germline ends. This CDR3 has 15 residues.

This clonotype was seen at least ten times. This rearrangement joins TRBV28 to TRBJ2-3, with D maybe TRBD2 (5 bases). Germline CDR1 is MDHEN and CDR2 is SYDVKM. The length of the CDR3 is 13 residues. Trimming removed 6 bases at V and 0 bases at J, with 7 bases between. CDR3 nucleotide sequence: TGTGCCAGCAGGAGGACTAGCACAGATACGCAGTATTTT. Protein: CASRRTSTDTQYF.

This clonotype was observed a few times. This chain connects TRBV24-1 to TRBJ2-3; no clear D. This CDR3 region has 12 residues. Trimming left V 6 bases short and J 1 base short, with 4 bases between. Germline V gives CDR1 KGHDR, CDR2 SFDVKD. Here the CDR3 reads CATSPGTDTQYF. CDR3 coding DNA: TGTGCCACCAGTCCGGGCACAGATACGCAGTATTTT.

Notes on this clonotype: Possible read error: a much larger clone is one base away. Likely a read error: the CDR3 ends without its conserved phenylalanine or tryptophan. This chain connects TRBV28 to TRBJ1-2; D ambiguous. Germline V CDR1 and CDR2: MDHEN, SYDVKM. Trimming left V 2 bases short and J 5 bases short, with 12 bases between. CDR3 length equals 14 residues. The DNA for the CDR3 is TGTGCCAGCAGTTTACGGGATCCCTTGTATGGCTACACCCTC. This gives the protein CASSLRDPLYGYTL.

This clonotype has more than one count but fewer than ten. The J gene is TRBJ2-4, the V gene TRBV28; possibly TRBD1 or TRBD2 for D (5 bases each). The CDR3 loop spans 12 amino acids. Looked up from germline, CDR1 is MDHEN and CDR2 is SYDVKM. V was cut by 4 bases and J by 16 bases, with 17 bases left in between. CDR3 nucleotides: TGTGCCAGCAGTTCCGGGGCCAAAAGGGGATACTTC. It is translated as CASSSGAKRGYF.

As for this clonotype: Since a much larger clone is just one base distant, this may be a read error. CDR3 DNA: TGTGCCACCCAGACTAGCGGGAGACGCCTGACCCAGTACTTC. It is translated as CATQTSGRRLTQYF. The chain recombines TRBV12-3 or TRBV12-4 with TRBJ2-5; TRBD2 matches 12 bases. The CDR3 is made up of 14 amino acids. Trimming at V came to 10 bases and at J to 7 bases, leaving 10 bases not matched to a gene.

Worth noting for this clonotype: A much more abundant neighbour one base away suggests this may be a read error. This chain links TRBV7-9 with TRBJ2-3; TRBD2 is a possible D gene (5 bases). Germline V gives CDR1 SEHNR, CDR2 FQNEAQ (reference sequence). This CDR3 spans 15 amino acids. V dropped 5 bases and J dropped 6 bases, with 18 bases sitting between them. The CDR3 DNA sequence: TGTGCCAGCAGCCAGGACTTCGCGGGCAGCGATACGCAGTATTTT. Its translation: CASSQDFAGSDTQYF. The full variable domain, completed using reference TRBV7-9 and TRBJ2-3, is DTGVSQNPRHKITKRGQNVTFRCDPISEHNRLYWYRQTLGQGPEFLTYFQNEAQLEKSRLLSDRFSAERPKGSFSTLEIQRTEQGDSAMYLCASSQDFAGSDTQYFGPGTRLTVL.

This clonotype occurred many times. Relative to the germline gene, one junction end is altered; a read error may explain this. V and J are TRBV7-7 and TRBJ2-1; 9 bases align to TRBD1. This CDR3 comprises 14 residues. Germline-derived CDR1 and CDR2 are SSHAT and FNYEAQ (reference sequence). CDR3 residues: CASSPGTGWNEQFF. CDR3 nucleotide sequence: TGTGCTAGCAGCCCCGGGACAGGGTGGAATGAGCAGTTCTTC.